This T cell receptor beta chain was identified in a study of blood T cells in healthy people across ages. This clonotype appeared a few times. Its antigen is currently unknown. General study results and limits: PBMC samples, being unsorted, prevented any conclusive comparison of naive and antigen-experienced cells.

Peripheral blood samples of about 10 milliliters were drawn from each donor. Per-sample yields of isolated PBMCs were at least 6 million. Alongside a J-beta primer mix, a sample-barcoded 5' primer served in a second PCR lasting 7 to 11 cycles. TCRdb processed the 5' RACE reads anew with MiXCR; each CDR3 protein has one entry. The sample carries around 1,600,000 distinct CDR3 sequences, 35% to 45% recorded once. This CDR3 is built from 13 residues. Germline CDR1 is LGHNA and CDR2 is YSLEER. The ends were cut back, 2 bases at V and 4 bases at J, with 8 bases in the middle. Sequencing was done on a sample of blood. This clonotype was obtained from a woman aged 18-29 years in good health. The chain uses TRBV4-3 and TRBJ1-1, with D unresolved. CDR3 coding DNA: TGCGCCAGCAGCCAATTTCGTGGCACTGAAGCTTTCTTT. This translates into CASSQFRGTEAFF.